This record concerns one TCR beta chain sequence. This record comes from a study of shared clonotypes between healthy human individuals. CD45RO-negative, CCR7-selected cells formed the naive CD8 fraction, which excluded terminally differentiated effector memory CD45RA+ cells. CDR1 SGHNT and CDR2 YENEEA come from the germline V gene. V gave up 4 bases and J gave up 4 bases; unmatched junction bases: 5. This CDR3 comprises 14 residues. The table came from immunoSEQ multiplex PCR; TCRdb's copy has only in-frame clones and leaves some out. The table shows approximately 2,200,000 clones, with roughly 91% occurring only once.

This sequence originates from a young man in good health. Some clones in this sample may be carry-over from other donors' samples. The J gene is TRBJ1-2, the V gene TRBV11-3; 8 bases match TRBD1. The sequenced material came from naive CD8+ T cells from PBMCs. DNA for the CDR3: TGTGCCAGCAGCTACCAGGGGGCGGGCTATGGCTACACCTTC. Encoded protein: CASSYQGAGYGYTF.